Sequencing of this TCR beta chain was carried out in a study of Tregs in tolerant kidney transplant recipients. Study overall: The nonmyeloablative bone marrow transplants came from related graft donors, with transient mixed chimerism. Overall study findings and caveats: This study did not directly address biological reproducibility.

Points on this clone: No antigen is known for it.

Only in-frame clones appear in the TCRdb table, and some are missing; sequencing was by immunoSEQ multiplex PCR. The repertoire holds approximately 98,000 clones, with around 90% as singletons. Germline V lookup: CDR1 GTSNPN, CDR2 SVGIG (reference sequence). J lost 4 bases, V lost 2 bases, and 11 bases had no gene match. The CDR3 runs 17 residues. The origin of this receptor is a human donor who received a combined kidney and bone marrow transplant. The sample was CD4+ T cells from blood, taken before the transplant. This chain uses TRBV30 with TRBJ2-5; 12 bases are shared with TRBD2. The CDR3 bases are TGTGCCTGGAGTACCCGCCGGACTAGCGGGGCCAGAGAGACCCAGTACTTC. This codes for CAWSTRRTSGARETQYF.